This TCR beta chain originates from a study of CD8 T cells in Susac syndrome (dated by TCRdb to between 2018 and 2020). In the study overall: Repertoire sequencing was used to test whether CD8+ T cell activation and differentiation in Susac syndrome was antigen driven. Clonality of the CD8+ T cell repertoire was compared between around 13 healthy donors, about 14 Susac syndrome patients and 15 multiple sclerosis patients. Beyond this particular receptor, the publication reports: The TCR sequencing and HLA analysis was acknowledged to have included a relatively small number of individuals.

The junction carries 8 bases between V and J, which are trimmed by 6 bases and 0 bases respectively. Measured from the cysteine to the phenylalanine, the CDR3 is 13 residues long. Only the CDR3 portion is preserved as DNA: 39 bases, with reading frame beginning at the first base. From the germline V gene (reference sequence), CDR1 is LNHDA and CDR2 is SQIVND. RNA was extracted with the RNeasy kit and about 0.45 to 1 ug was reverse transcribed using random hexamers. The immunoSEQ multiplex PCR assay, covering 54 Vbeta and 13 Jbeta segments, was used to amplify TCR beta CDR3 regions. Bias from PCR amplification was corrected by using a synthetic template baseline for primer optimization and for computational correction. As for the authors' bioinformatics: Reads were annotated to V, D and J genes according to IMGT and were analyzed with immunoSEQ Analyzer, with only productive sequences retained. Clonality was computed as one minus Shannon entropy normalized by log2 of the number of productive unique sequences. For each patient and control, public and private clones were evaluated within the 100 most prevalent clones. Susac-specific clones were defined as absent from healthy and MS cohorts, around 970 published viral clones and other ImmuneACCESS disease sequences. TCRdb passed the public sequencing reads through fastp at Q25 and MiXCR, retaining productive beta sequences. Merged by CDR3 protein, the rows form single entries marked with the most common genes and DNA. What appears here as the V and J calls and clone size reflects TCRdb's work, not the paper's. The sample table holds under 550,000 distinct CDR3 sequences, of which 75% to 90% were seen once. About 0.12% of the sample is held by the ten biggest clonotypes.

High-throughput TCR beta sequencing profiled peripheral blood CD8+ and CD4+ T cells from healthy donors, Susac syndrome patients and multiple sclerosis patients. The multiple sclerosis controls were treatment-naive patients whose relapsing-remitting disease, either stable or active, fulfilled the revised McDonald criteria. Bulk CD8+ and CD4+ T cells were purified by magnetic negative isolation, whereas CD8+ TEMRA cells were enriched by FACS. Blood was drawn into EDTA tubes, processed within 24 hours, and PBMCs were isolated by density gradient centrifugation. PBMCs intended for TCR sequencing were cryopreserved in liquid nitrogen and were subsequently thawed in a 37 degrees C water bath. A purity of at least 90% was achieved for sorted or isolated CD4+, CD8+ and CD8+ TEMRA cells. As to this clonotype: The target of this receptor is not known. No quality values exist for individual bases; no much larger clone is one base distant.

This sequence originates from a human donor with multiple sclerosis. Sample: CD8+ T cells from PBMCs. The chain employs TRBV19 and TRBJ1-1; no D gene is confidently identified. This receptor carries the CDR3 CASSNLMNTEAFF. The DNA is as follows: TGTGCCAGTAGCAATCTTATGAACACTGAAGCTTTCTTT.